These 29 T cell receptor beta chains were all obtained from the same sample, sequenced in a study of shared clonotypes between healthy human individuals. Assay: immunoSEQ multiplex PCR; the TCRdb copy retains only in-frame clones and omits some. Of approximately 640,000 clones in the sample, less than 95% are singletons; the top ten hold more than 30%. Sequenced sample: memory CD8+ T cells from PBMCs. Subset denoted: CD45RO+ cells pooled with CCR7-negative TemRA cells. These receptors all come from a man aged 18 to 29 in good health. Some clones in this sample may be carry-over from other donors' samples.

V and J are TRBV11-2 and TRBJ2-1, with unresolved D. CDR1 is SGHAT and CDR2 is FQNNGV in the germline V gene. V lost 5 bases to trimming and J lost 2 bases, with 13 bases between them. This CDR3 contains 15 residues. CDR3 protein: CASSPTRQPYNEQFF. In DNA form, the CDR3 reads TGTGCCAGCAGCCCTACGCGCCAGCCCTACAATGAGCAGTTCTTC.

The rearrangement joins TRBV4-2 to TRBJ2-7, with 7 bases that match TRBD2. The CDR3 runs 16 residues. CDR1 is LGHNA and CDR2 is YNFKEQ in the germline V gene. The V segment lost 2 bases and the J segment 5 bases; nucleotides outside the gene matches: 12. CDR3 sequence (DNA): TGTGCCAGCAGCCAATCCATAGCGGGTATAAGCCACGAGCAGTACTTC. Amino acid sequence: CASSQSIAGISHEQYF.

The chain combines TRBV2 with TRBJ2-3; tentatively, D is TRBD1 (6 bases). Germline loops: CDR1 SNHLY, CDR2 FYNNEI. This CDR3 region has 17 residues. The germline V and J ends were trimmed by 7 bases and 0 bases, with 20 bases remaining between them. The CDR3 DNA is TGTGCCAGCACTGTGAGAAGGGGGACCTATAGCACAGATACGCAGTATTTT. Translating gives CASTVRRGTYSTDTQYF.

This sequence joins TRBV28 and TRBJ2-7; tentative D call: TRBD1 (6 bases). Trimming pared 10 bases from V and 2 bases from J, leaving 18 bases between. The germline CDR1 and CDR2 sequences are MDHEN and SYDVKM. The CDR3 contains 14 residues. In nucleotides, the CDR3 is TGTGCCAATAAAAGAGGACAGCTAGCCTACGAGCAGTACTTC. Encoded protein: CANKRGQLAYEQYF.

This chain joins TRBV2 and TRBJ1-3; 7 bases match TRBD1. CDR1 SNHLY and CDR2 FYNNEI come from the germline V gene. This CDR3 has 16 amino acids. Trimming removed 2 bases from V and 0 bases from J; junction bases left unmatched: 4. The CDR3 sequence: CASSERTGNSGNTIYF. CDR3 nucleotide sequence: TGTGCCAGCAGTGAACGGACAGGAAACTCTGGAAACACCATATATTTT.

In regard to this clone: Other DNA sequences of this sample code for an identical CDR3. V is TRBV2 and J is TRBJ1-2; D not certain. Germline values: CDR1 SNHLY, CDR2 FYNNEI. Trimming shortened V by 3 bases and J by 1 base, and 9 bases separated the two germline ends. CDR3 length equals 14 residues. CDR3 amino acids: CASSESTNNYGYTF. CDR3 DNA sequence: TGTGCCAGCAGTGAGTCTACAAATAACTATGGCTACACCTTC.

In its sample, this clone was seen a few times. V and J are TRBV4-2 and TRBJ2-7; tentatively, D is TRBD2 (6 bases). The CDR3 contains 15 residues. CDR1 and CDR2 (germline): LGHNA, YNFKEQ. V lost 0 bases and J lost 5, with 14 bases in between. CDR3 in amino acids: CASSQDREASDEQYF. DNA for the CDR3: TGTGCCAGCAGCCAAGATAGGGAGGCTAGCGACGAGCAGTACTTC.

This chain connects TRBV2 to TRBJ2-5, with TRBD1 matching over 9 bases. Trimming took 3 bases from V and 3 from J; bases not matched to a gene: 14. The CDR3 totals 18 residues. Germline CDR1 is SNHLY and CDR2 is FYNNEI. The CDR3 bases are TGTGCCAGCAGTGATGAGACAGGGGGTACTGTAGTGGAAGAGACCCAGTACTTC. Amino acids: CASSDETGGTVVEETQYF.

This clone was recorded once. V is TRBV28 and J is TRBJ2-1, with 7 bases that match TRBD2. The CDR3 totals 16 residues. V lost 6 bases, J lost 7 bases, and 15 bases stayed unmatched. Germline values: CDR1 MDHEN, CDR2 SYDVKM. The CDR3 reads CASSPPGGRSKNEQFF. In DNA, the CDR3 is TGTGCCAGCAGCCCGCCGGGCGGGAGATCCAAGAATGAGCAGTTCTTC.

This chain links TRBV6-5 with TRBJ2-7; 9 nucleotides align to TRBD1. CDR3 length: 15 amino acids. Per the germline V gene, CDR1 is MNHEY and CDR2 is SVGAGI. The junction had 12 bases not matched to a gene; V was cut back by 6 bases and J by 6 bases. In DNA, the CDR3 is TGTGCCAGCAGACCGCAACAGGGGGCGGTTATCGAGCAGTACTTC. Protein sequence: CASRPQQGAVIEQYF.

The chain combines TRBV29-1 with TRBJ1-1; no firm D call. The CDR3 length is 10 residues. CDR1 and CDR2 (germline): SQVTM, ANQGSEA. V lost 5 bases and J lost 6, with 7 bases in between. The CDR3 region is CSVPGPEAFF. The DNA of the CDR3 is TGCAGCGTTCCCGGTCCTGAAGCTTTCTTT.

The chain combines TRBV5-6 with TRBJ1-1; D not resolved. The CDR3 sequence is 12 residues long. V was pared by 4 bases and J by 0 bases, with 4 bases between. CDR1 is SGHDT, CDR2 YYEEEE, per germline. The CDR3 reads CASSVMNTEAFF. The CDR3 region has the DNA TGTGCCAGCAGCGTGATGAACACTGAAGCTTTCTTT.

The V and J genes are TRBV7-9 and TRBJ2-5; the D is unclear. CDR1 is SEHNR, CDR2 FQNEAQ, per germline (reference sequence). The CDR3 is made up of 14 amino acids. Trimming removed 2 bases from V and 4 bases from J, with 11 bases in between. DNA of the CDR3: TGTGCCAGCAGCTTACGGTCCCAACCAGAGACCCAGTACTTC. This encodes CASSLRSQPETQYF.

The chain recombines TRBV7-6 with TRBJ1-1; TRBD1 matches 7 bases. The CDR3 length is 16 residues. Germline CDR1 reads SGHVS; CDR2 reads FNYEAQ. Unmatched junction bases numbered 9, after V lost 4 bases and J lost 1 base. For the CDR3, the DNA is TGTGCCAGCAGCTCTAAACTGGGACAGACGAACACTGAAGCTTTCTTT. Its translation is CASSSKLGQTNTEAFF. Filled out from reference TRBV7-6 and TRBJ1-1, the complete variable domain reads GAGVSQSPRYKVTKRGQDVALRCDPISGHVSLYWYRQALGQGPEFLTYFNYEAQQDKSGLPNDRFSAERPEGSISTLTIQRTEQRDSAMYRCASSSKLGQTNTEAFFGQGTRLTVV.

This chain uses TRBV4-2 with TRBJ2-5; D possibly corresponds to TRBD2 (6 bases). CDR1 and CDR2 from the germline V gene are LGHNA and YNFKEQ. Trimming stripped 4 bases from V and 4 bases from J, with 16 bases between. The CDR3 length is 15 residues. The CDR3 nucleotides read TGTGCCAGCAGCCCCACGGGACTTGAGTTAGAGACCCAGTACTTC. This encodes CASSPTGLELETQYF.

This rearrangement joins TRBV29-1 to TRBJ2-2, with a tentative D call TRBD1 (5 bases). From germline, CDR1 is SQVTM and CDR2 ANQGSEA. V was trimmed by 2 bases and J by 1 base, leaving 11 bases between them. The CDR3 spans 15 residues. The CDR3 protein is CSVEKSGMNTGELFF. CDR3 DNA: TGCAGCGTTGAAAAGTCAGGGATGAACACCGGGGAGCTGTTTTTT.

The chain has TRBV7-2 and TRBJ2-3; the match to TRBD2 covers 13 bases. The CDR3 runs 19 residues. V shed 7 bases and J 0 bases; nucleotides not matched to a gene: 13. Germline CDR1 is SGHTA and CDR2 is FQGNSA. This CDR3 is CASTRGLLAGGASTDTQYF. CDR3 coding DNA: TGTGCCAGCACCCGGGGTTTACTAGCGGGAGGGGCTAGCACAGATACGCAGTATTTT. The whole variable domain, remainder taken from reference TRBV7-2 and TRBJ2-3, is GAGVSQSPSNKVTEKGKDVELRCDPISGHTALYWYRQSLGQGLEFLIYFQGNSAPDKSGLPSDRFSAERTGGSVSTLTIQRTQQEDSAVYLCASTRGLLAGGASTDTQYFGPGTRLTVL.

V is TRBV7-3 and J is TRBJ2-3; D is uncertain. The CDR3 has 15 amino acids. Germline V CDR1 and CDR2: SGHTA, FQGTGA. Deletions cut 2 bases from V and 4 bases from J, with 13 bases between. The DNA for the CDR3 is TGTGCCAGCAGCTTAGGCCGCAGTGGGGCAGATACGCAGTATTTT. Amino acids: CASSLGRSGADTQYF.

Here the CDR3 reads CASSLGPGGAGEQYF. CDR3 in DNA: TGTGCCAGCAGCTTGGGTCCGGGTGGAGCGGGCGAGCAGTACTTC. This chain uses TRBV5-6 with TRBJ2-7; weak D call: TRBD2 (6 bases). V was pared by 0 bases and J by 6 bases, with 16 bases between. Germline CDR1 and CDR2: SGHDT and YYEEEE. The CDR3 is 15 residues long. The entire variable domain, with the rest obtained from reference TRBV5-6 and TRBJ2-7, is as follows: DAGVTQSPTHLIKTRGQQVTLRCSPKSGHDTVSWYQQALGQGPQFIFQYYEEEERQRGNFPDRFSGHQFPNYSSELNVNALLLGDSALYLCASSLGPGGAGEQYFGPGTRLTVT.

This rearrangement joins TRBV11-2 to TRBJ2-7; the D call may be TRBD1 or TRBD2 (5 bases each). Trimming removed 0 bases from V and 11 bases from J, with 20 bases in between. This CDR3 comprises 15 residues. CDR1 and CDR2 from the germline V gene are SGHAT and FQNNGV. CDR3: CASSLDYGDRGPKYF. In DNA, the CDR3 is TGTGCCAGCAGCTTAGATTACGGGGATAGGGGACCCAAGTACTTC.

The J gene is TRBJ2-7, the V gene TRBV7-9; TRBD2 matches at 11 bases. Germline CDR1 is SEHNR and CDR2 is FQNEAQ (reference sequence). Losses at the gene ends were 1 base for V and 2 bases for J; bases not matched to a gene: 1. The CDR3 consists of 15 residues. CDR3 protein: CASSLGSGRAYEQYF. In nucleotides, the CDR3 is TGTGCCAGCAGCTTAGGTAGCGGGAGGGCCTACGAGCAGTACTTC.

The rearrangement joins TRBV7-8 to TRBJ2-7, with 9 bases lining up with TRBD1. Germline trimming cut 5 bases from V and 3 bases from J; bases unmatched to any gene: 5. CDR1 SGHVS and CDR2 FQNEAQ come from the germline V gene. The CDR3 runs to 14 residues. The CDR3 here is CASSINRGLYEQYF. The CDR3 coding sequence is TGTGCCAGCAGCATTAACAGGGGGCTCTACGAGCAGTACTTC. Drawing the rest from reference TRBV7-8 and TRBJ2-7, the complete variable domain is GAGVSQSPRYKVAKRGQDVALRCDPISGHVSLFWYQQALGQGPEFLTYFQNEAQLDKSGLPSDRFFAERPEGSVSTLKIQRTQQEDSAVYLCASSINRGLYEQYFGPGTRLTVT.

Only one count was recorded for this clone. V and J are TRBV28 and TRBJ2-7; TRBD1 is a possible D gene (5 bases). Trimming left V 8 bases short and J 0 bases short, with 17 bases between. CDR3 length: 15 residues. The germline gives CDR1 MDHEN, CDR2 SYDVKM. The CDR3: CASWTGHQTSYEQYF. The DNA for the CDR3 is TGTGCCAGCTGGACCGGACACCAAACCTCCTACGAGCAGTACTTC. Based on the CDR3 plus reference TRBV28 and TRBJ2-7, the full variable domain is DVKVTQSSRYLVKRTGEKVFLECVQDMDHENMFWYRQDPGLGLRLIYFSYDVKMKEKGDIPEGYSVSREKKERFSLILESASTNQTSMYLCASWTGHQTSYEQYFGPGTRLTVT.

The V and J genes are TRBV27 and TRBJ2-1; D is uncertain. V lost 4 bases to trimming and J lost 8 bases, with 9 bases between them. Germline V lookup: CDR1 MNHEY, CDR2 SMNVEV (reference sequence). The CDR3 is 12 amino acids. CDR3 sequence reads: CASSYQADEQFF. The CDR3 bases are TGTGCCAGCAGTTACCAGGCGGATGAGCAGTTCTTC.

The chain uses TRBV6-6 and TRBJ1-1; D is ambiguous. V was clipped by 0 bases and J by 6 bases, with 5 bases between them. Germline CDR1 MNHNY, CDR2 SVGAGI (reference sequence). CDR3 length equals 12 residues. The CDR3 sequence is CASSYSVAEAFF. The CDR3 DNA follows: TGTGCCAGCAGTTACTCGGTTGCTGAAGCTTTCTTT.

This clone was seen a few times. The chain carries TRBV2 and TRBJ2-1; no clear D gene. The germline gives CDR1 SNHLY, CDR2 FYNNEI. This CDR3 comprises 16 residues. Trimming pared 2 bases from V and 8 bases from J, leaving 19 bases between. CDR3 coding DNA: TGTGCCAGCAGTGAAAAGAGAAGCGCCCCTTGGGATGAGCAGTTCTTC. Amino acid sequence: CASSEKRSAPWDEQFF.

V usage is TRBV6-6 and J usage is TRBJ1-1; TRBD1 aligns across 8 bases. The CDR3 totals 14 residues. Germline V CDR1 and CDR2: MNHNY, SVGAGI (reference sequence). V trimming: 4 bases; J trimming: 1 base; junction bases outside the gene matches: 2. CDR3: CASSWTGTNTEAFF. The CDR3 nucleotides are TGTGCCAGCAGTTGGACAGGGACGAACACTGAAGCTTTCTTT.

This clone was seen a handful of times. Other nucleotide sequences from this sample produce the same CDR3. The chain joins TRBV6-5 to TRBJ2-7, with 15 positions matching TRBD2. There are 15 residues in the CDR3. Germline assignment: CDR1 MNHEY and CDR2 SVGAGI. The V and J ends lost 6 bases and 5 bases, in that order; junction bases with no gene match: 5. CDR3 in DNA: TGTGCCAGCAGCCCGGGACTAGCGGGAGGCAACGAGCAGTACTTC. Its translation: CASSPGLAGGNEQYF.

The genes are TRBV15 and TRBJ1-2; 11 nucleotides match TRBD1. With V trimmed by 6 bases and J by 8 bases, 5 bases remained unmatched. The CDR3 spans 13 residues. The germline CDR1 and CDR2 sequences are LNHNV and YYDKDF (reference sequence). CDR3 nucleotide sequence: TGTGCCACCAGTGGACAGGGGGCGGAAGGCTACACCTTC. This codes for CATSGQGAEGYTF.